Listed below are T cell receptor beta chains from one sample, sequenced in a study of cytomegalovirus exposure and HLA in healthy donors. TCRdb keeps only in-frame clones here, not all; method: immunoSEQ multiplex PCR. The sample has under 150,000 clones, roughly 71% seen once. Sequenced material: PBMCs. The receptors shown here come from a woman between 35 and 50 years old in good health and CMV-seronegative. Each CDR3 is given with its conserved first and last residue. Fields, in order: clone size, V gene, D gene, J gene, CDR3 protein, CDR3 DNA. A D gene is named only where the DNA matches it firmly. The size entry is marked missing in some rows and otherwise reads once, few, many or a size class.

.	TRBV29-1	.	TRBJ2-5	CSVDVDLAETQYF	TGCAGCGTTGACGTTGACCTAGCGGAGACCCAGTACTTC
few	TRBV5-1	.	TRBJ2-2	CASSLELENTGELFF	TGCGCCAGCAGCTTGGAGTTAGAGAACACCGGGGAGCTGTTTTTT
.	TRBV5-1	TRBD2	TRBJ2-5	CASSRTSGGSETQYF	TGCGCCAGCAGCCGGACTAGCGGGGGGTCAGAGACCCAGTACTTC
.	TRBV6-4	TRBD1	TRBJ1-1	CASSAKTGGVTEAFF	TGTGCCAGCAGTGCGAAAACAGGGGGCGTCACTGAAGCTTTCTTT
.	TRBV14	.	TRBJ2-3	CASSPRDTQYF	TGTGCCAGCAGCCCCCGAGATACGCAGTATTTT
.	TRBV7-2	TRBD1	TRBJ1-6	CASSTTPRTGNSPLHF	TGTGCCAGCAGCACGACTCCCCGGACAGGGAATTCACCCCTCCACTTT
once	TRBV19	.	TRBJ1-5	CASSILGQSNQPQHF	TGTGCTAGTAGTATCCTGGGGCAGAGTAATCAGCCCCAGCATTTT
.	TRBV6-5	TRBD1	TRBJ1-1	CASSYRQGSTEAFF	TGTGCCAGCAGTTATAGACAGGGCAGCACTGAAGCTTTCTTT
few	TRBV28	TRBD1	TRBJ2-7	CASPPPTGAASAAEQYF	TGTGCCAGCCCACCTCCAACAGGGGCCGCAAGTGCTGCCGAGCAGTACTTC
.	TRBV18	TRBD1	TRBJ1-5	CASSLSRGLSNQPQHF	TGTGCCAGCTCATTATCCAGGGGGCTTAGCAATCAGCCCCAGCATTTT
.	TRBV28	TRBD1	TRBJ1-5	CASSRGQVSNQPQHF	TGTGCCAGCAGTCGTGGACAGGTTAGCAATCAGCCCCAGCATTTT
once	TRBV7-9	TRBD1	TRBJ1-3	CASSRDSSGNTIYF	TGTGCCAGCAGCAGGGACAGCTCTGGAAACACCATATATTTT
.	TRBV7-2	TRBD1	TRBJ1-4	CASSPRTGQGIRREKLFF	TGTGCCAGCAGCCCACGCACGGGACAGGGGATCAGGAGGGAAAAACTGTTTTTT
.	TRBV6-5	TRBD1	TRBJ2-6	CAIRTGPTGANVLTF	TGTGCCATCCGGACAGGCCCCACTGGGGCCAACGTCCTGACTTTC
.	TRBV4-2	.	TRBJ2-7	CASSQGHGYEQYF	TGTGCCAGCAGCCAAGGACATGGCTACGAGCAGTACTTC
.	TRBV2	TRBD2	TRBJ2-7	CASSESYQRGYSYEQYF	TGTGCCAGCAGTGAATCATATCAGCGGGGTTATTCCTACGAGCAGTACTTC
.	TRBV29-1	.	TRBJ2-3	CSVGPGGDTQYF	TGCAGCGTCGGTCCAGGCGGGGATACGCAGTATTTT
.	TRBV19	TRBD1	TRBJ1-2	CASRLQGAGQGHYGYTF	TGTGCCAGTAGACTACAAGGAGCGGGACAGGGACACTATGGCTACACCTTC
few	TRBV14	.	TRBJ1-3	CASSRGHAGNTIYF	TGTGCCAGCAGCCGGGGACATGCTGGAAACACCATATATTTT
.	TRBV13	TRBD1	TRBJ2-7	CASSLRTGGIAPYEQYF	TGTGCCAGCAGCTTACGGACAGGGGGTATCGCCCCCTACGAGCAGTACTTC
.	TRBV6-6	.	TRBJ1-6	CASSYSAGWNNSPLHF	TGTGCCAGCAGTTATTCGGCAGGGTGGAACAATTCACCCCTCCACTTT
.	TRBV14	.	TRBJ1-1	CASSLRTQSEAFF	TGTGCCAGCAGCCTTCGAACCCAGTCTGAAGCTTTCTTT
.	TRBV4-2	.	TRBJ1-2	CASSQDSYSNYGYTF	TGTGCCAGCAGCCAAGATAGCTACTCTAACTATGGCTACACCTTC
.	TRBV28	TRBD1	TRBJ1-4	CASSSIDRGHHEKLFF	TGTGCCAGCAGTTCCATTGACAGGGGGCACCATGAAAAACTGTTTTTT
.	TRBV6-5	.	TRBJ1-1	CASSYTAALNTEAFF	TGTGCCAGCAGTTACACGGCGGCACTGAACACTGAAGCTTTCTTT
.	TRBV6-6	TRBD1	TRBJ2-7	CASGQGNEQYF	TGTGCTTCGGGACAGGGTAACGAGCAGTACTTC
.	TRBV14	.	TRBJ1-2	CASSQNREGYTF	TGTGCCAGCAGCCAGAACAGGGAAGGCTACACCTTC
.	TRBV4-1	.	TRBJ1-2	CASSHVGTGQNYGYTF	TGCGCCAGCAGCCACGTAGGGACTGGTCAGAACTATGGCTACACCTTC
once	TRBV5-1	TRBD1	TRBJ1-4	CASSSTGGTNEKLFF	TGCGCCAGCAGCTCGACAGGGGGCACTAATGAAAAACTGTTTTTT